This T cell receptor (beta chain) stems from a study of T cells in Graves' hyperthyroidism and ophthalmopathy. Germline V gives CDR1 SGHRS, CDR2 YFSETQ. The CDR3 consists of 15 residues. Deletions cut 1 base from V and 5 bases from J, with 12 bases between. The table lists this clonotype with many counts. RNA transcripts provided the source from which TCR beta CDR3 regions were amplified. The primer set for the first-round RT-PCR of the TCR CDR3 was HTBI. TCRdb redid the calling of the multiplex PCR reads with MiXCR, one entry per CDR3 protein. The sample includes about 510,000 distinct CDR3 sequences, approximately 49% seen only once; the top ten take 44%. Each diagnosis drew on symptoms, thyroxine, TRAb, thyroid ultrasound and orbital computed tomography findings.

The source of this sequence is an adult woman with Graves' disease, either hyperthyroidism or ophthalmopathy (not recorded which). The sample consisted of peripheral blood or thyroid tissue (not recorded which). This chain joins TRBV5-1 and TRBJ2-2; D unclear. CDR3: CASSLRTSRTGELFF. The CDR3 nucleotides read TGCGCCAGCAGCTTGAGGACGAGTCGGACCGGGGAGCTGTTTTTT.